Listed here are 3 T cell receptor beta chains from one sample, sequenced in a study of shared clonotypes between healthy human individuals. The assay was immunoSEQ multiplex PCR, and TCRdb's table has in-frame clones only and misses some. Of some 740,000 clones in the sample, 90% to 95% were seen once. CD45RO-negative cells were positively selected for CCR7, leaving out terminally differentiated effector memory CD45RA+ cells. Sequencing input: naive CD8+ T cells sorted from blood. The receptor set was obtained from a man aged 25 to 40 in good health.

This clone occurred once. J is TRBJ2-7 and V is TRBV10-3; 10 nucleotides align to TRBD2. V gave up 2 bases and J gave up 6 bases; unmatched junction bases: 4. The CDR3 sequence is 14 residues long. CDR1 and CDR2 from the germline V gene are ENHRY and SYGVKD. The CDR3 DNA is TGTGCCATCAGTGAGAGCGGGAGGGGATCCGAGCAGTACTTC. This encodes CAISESGRGSEQYF.

The chain combines TRBV6-6 with TRBJ2-3, with 8 bases aligning to TRBD2. This CDR3 has 16 amino acids. The germline CDR1 and CDR2 sequences are MNHNY and SVGAGI (reference sequence). The V gene end was trimmed by 2 bases and the J gene end by 0 bases; junction bases not matched to a gene: 4. The CDR3 protein is CASSYGSSGSTDTQYF. The DNA for the CDR3 is TGTGCCAGCAGTTACGGGTCTAGCGGGAGCACAGATACGCAGTATTTT.

There are a few counts of this clone. The rearrangement links TRBV13 to TRBJ1-2; tentative D call: TRBD1 (5 bases). From germline, CDR1 is PRHDT and CDR2 FYEKMQ (reference sequence). The CDR3 is 14 amino acids. V was shortened by 5 bases and J by 4 bases, with 14 bases between the two germline ends. The DNA for the CDR3 is TGTGCCAGCAGCCGAACAGGAATTGCCTATGGCTACACCTTC. Translation: CASSRTGIAYGYTF.